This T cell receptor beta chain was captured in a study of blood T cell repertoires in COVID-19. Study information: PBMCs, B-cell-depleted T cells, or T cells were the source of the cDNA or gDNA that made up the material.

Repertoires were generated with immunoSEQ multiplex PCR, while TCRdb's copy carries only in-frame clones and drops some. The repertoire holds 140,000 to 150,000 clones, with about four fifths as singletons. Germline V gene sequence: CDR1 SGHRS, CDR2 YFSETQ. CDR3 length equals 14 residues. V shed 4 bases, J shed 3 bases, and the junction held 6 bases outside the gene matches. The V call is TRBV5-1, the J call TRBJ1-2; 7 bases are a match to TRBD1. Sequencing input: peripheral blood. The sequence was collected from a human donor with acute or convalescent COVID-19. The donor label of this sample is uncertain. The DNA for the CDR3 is TGCGCCAGCAGCCCGGGAGGGACAGACTATGGCTACACCTTC. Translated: CASSPGGTDYGYTF.